This is a list of T cell receptor beta chains from one sample in a study of T-cell memory formation after mild COVID-19. A single record per CDR3 protein comes from TCRdb applying MiXCR to the 5' RACE reads. Of more than 350,000 distinct CDR3 sequences listed, roughly 15% were seen once; the top ten hold roughly 21%. Sequencing input: PBMCs or a T cell subset sorted from them (not recorded which). The receptors stem from a man younger than 35 who had mild COVID-19 (a few samples of this study predate the infection). Cell type and time point are not known. Each CDR3 is given with its conserved first and last residue. Each record gives: V gene, J gene, CDR3 protein.

TRBV5-5	TRBJ1-2	CASSLGGEYYGYTF
TRBV4-2	TRBJ2-1	CASSLERISYNEQFF
TRBV6-5	TRBJ1-6	CASSLFPGGLGSPLHF
TRBV20-1	TRBJ2-1	CSANTGYNEQFF
TRBV18	TRBJ1-1	CASSPQLVSGTVNTEAFF
TRBV20-1	TRBJ1-5	CSARMASTGYNQPQHF
TRBV7-2	TRBJ1-5	CASSPHNQPQHF
TRBV27	TRBJ2-5	CASSLSWGGTQYF
TRBV20-1	TRBJ1-2	CSAPGGYTF
TRBV7-3	TRBJ2-1	CASSPAGYNEQFF
TRBV6-2/TRBV6-3	TRBJ1-5	CASSTTGVGPQHF
TRBV7-2	TRBJ1-6	CASSWTGINSPLHF
TRBV20-1	TRBJ2-6	CSATVGAWANVLTF
TRBV10-3	TRBJ2-5	CAISGTSGGWEAQYF
TRBV6-2/TRBV6-3	TRBJ2-1	CASSHTGGGYEQFF
TRBV7-9	TRBJ2-7	CASSWTESSYEQYF
TRBV11-3	TRBJ2-2	CASSLGGADTGELFF
TRBV4-2	TRBJ1-2	CASSQELAQGNYGYTF
TRBV5-5	TRBJ1-3	CASSPLGVLGNTIYF
TRBV4-1	TRBJ2-7	CASSLRDRGYEQYF
TRBV7-2	TRBJ1-5	CASSLGQGARQPQHF
TRBV29-1	TRBJ1-1	CSVEDGAYTEAFF
TRBV4-2	TRBJ2-7	CASSQVAGEVREQYF
TRBV7-2	TRBJ2-7	CASSSVGYWEQYF
TRBV7-9	TRBJ1-1	CASSLQGVVGTEAFF
TRBV29-1	TRBJ1-1	CSVYPAKTDGTEAFF
TRBV27	TRBJ1-5	CASSRGGLGNQPQHF
TRBV28	TRBJ2-3	CASSSPTGIFTDTQYF
TRBV4-2	TRBJ2-7	CASSQLGEGAFEQYF
TRBV6-2/TRBV6-3	TRBJ2-1	CASIRQLDNEQFF
TRBV5-5	TRBJ1-4	CASRRHPGGNEKLFF
TRBV18	TRBJ1-1	CASSPEPRNTEAFF
TRBV7-3	TRBJ2-5	CASSAKRGETQYF
TRBV5-1	TRBJ1-6	CASSQDTVLSPLHF
TRBV7-2	TRBJ2-5	CASSFWGLAKPRETQYF
TRBV7-3	TRBJ1-1	CASRQGKNTEAFF
TRBV6-2/TRBV6-3	TRBJ2-7	CASSYSGMGYEQYF
TRBV29-1	TRBJ2-3	CSAKGGRSTDTQYF
TRBV6-5	TRBJ1-6	CASSLGGLMNSPLHF
TRBV20-1	TRBJ2-5	CSARIAGPYQETQYF
TRBV18	TRBJ1-2	CASSPDSLYGYTF
TRBV30	TRBJ2-7	CACDRVDYEQYF
TRBV7-9	TRBJ2-2	CASSGGQIFTGELFF
TRBV12-3/TRBV12-4	TRBJ2-5	CASSLQGYQYF
TRBV7-9	TRBJ2-3	CASSFPADTQYF
TRBV7-9	TRBJ2-1	CASSLDAGSSYNEQFF
TRBV7-9	TRBJ1-2	CASSLEAFGYTF
TRBV6-2/TRBV6-3	TRBJ2-7	CASSYSTQSYEQYF
TRBV7-2	TRBJ2-3	CASSWRAGRTDTQYF
TRBV29-1	TRBJ2-5	CSVGGRYQETQYF
TRBV20-1	TRBJ2-5	CSASLGQAQETQYF
TRBV3-1	TRBJ2-5	CASSYGIQETQYF
TRBV7-8	TRBJ1-5	CASSLAVGTFNQPQHF
TRBV5-6	TRBJ1-6	CASSPRQGGSPLHF
TRBV20-1	TRBJ2-1	CSASPTSGVYNEQFF
TRBV7-9	TRBJ1-2	CASPLPRDRGHGYTF
TRBV3-1	TRBJ1-5	CASSQGRGPAQEPQHF
TRBV2	TRBJ2-3	CASGLATRTDTQYF
TRBV11-2	TRBJ2-5	CASSLGQTLETQYF
TRBV12-3/TRBV12-4	TRBJ2-3	CASSSRGEDTQYF